This is a list of T cell receptor beta chains from one sample in a study of T-cell memory formation after mild COVID-19. Using its own MiXCR run on the 5' RACE reads, TCRdb lists one record per CDR3 protein. Of about 27,000 distinct CDR3 sequences in the sample, less than 7.5% were seen once. What was sequenced was PBMCs or a T cell subset sorted from them (not recorded which). Receptor source: an adult woman who had mild COVID-19 (a few samples of this study predate the infection). Cell type and time point are not known. The CDR3 runs from the conserved cysteine through the conserved F or W. Fields, in order: V gene, D gene, J gene, clone size, CDR3 protein, CDR3 DNA. The D gene is left open where the match is weak. Expanded clones get a size class; other rows say once, few or many, or leave the size out.

>TRBV20-1|NA|TRBJ1-1|many
CSALTGKGRPNTEAFF
TGCAGTGCCCTCACAGGGAAGGGACGGCCGAACACTGAAGCTTTCTTT
>TRBV19|TRBD2|TRBJ2-1|many
CASSRGGWSEQFF
TGTGCCAGTAGTCGCGGGGGGTGGAGTGAGCAGTTCTTC
>TRBV12-3/TRBV12-4|NA|TRBJ2-1|many
CASSTSGTTYNEQFF
TGTGCCAGCAGCACCTCCGGGACAACCTACAATGAGCAGTTCTTC
>TRBV3-1|NA|TRBJ2-7|many
CASRASSALSYEQYF
TGTGCCAGCAGGGCCTCGTCGGCCCTCTCCTACGAGCAGTACTTC
>TRBV20-1|NA|TRBJ2-5|many
CSARDAGGAFQETQYF
TGCAGTGCTAGAGATGCTGGCGGGGCGTTCCAAGAGACCCAGTACTTC
>TRBV10-3|NA|TRBJ1-4|many
CAISGVAGVQLFF
TGTGCCATCAGTGGTGTAGCGGGGGTTCAACTGTTTTTT
>TRBV6-2/TRBV6-3|TRBD2|TRBJ2-3|many
CASNGGGAGTDTQYF
TGTGCCAGCAACGGCGGGGGGGCCGGCACAGATACGCAGTATTTT
>TRBV6-2/TRBV6-3|NA|TRBJ2-7|many
CASRSTWGDPYEQYF
TGTGCCAGCAGATCAACCTGGGGGGACCCCTACGAGCAGTACTTC
>TRBV30|TRBD2|TRBJ2-3|many
CAWSVPPGLAGDTQYF
TGTGCCTGGAGTGTTCCGCCGGGACTAGCGGGTGATACGCAGTATTTT
>TRBV3-1|TRBD2|TRBJ2-5|NA
CASSQEGTSGQETQYF
TGTGCCAGCAGCCAAGAAGGGACTAGCGGACAAGAGACCCAGTACTTC
>TRBV7-9|NA|TRBJ2-3|many
CASSRGTISTDTQYF
TGTGCCAGCAGCCGAGGGACGATAAGCACAGATACGCAGTATTTT
>TRBV6-5|TRBD2|TRBJ2-1|many
CASSYPPGLAIHEQFF
TGTGCCAGCAGTTACCCGCCGGGACTAGCGATCCATGAGCAGTTCTTC
>TRBV4-3|NA|TRBJ2-2|NA
CASSHDRNGELFF
TGCGCCAGCAGCCACGACCGCAACGGGGAGCTGTTTTTT
>TRBV2|NA|TRBJ2-7|few
CASTSGQSYEQYF
TGTGCCAGCACCTCCGGACAGTCCTACGAGCAGTACTTC
>TRBV6-2/TRBV6-3|TRBD2|TRBJ2-2|many
CASSPPTGGPYTGELFF
TGTGCCAGCAGTCCCCCTACGGGAGGGCCTTACACCGGGGAGCTGTTTTTT
>TRBV15|NA|TRBJ2-5|many
CATSPQLEKTQYF
TGTGCCACCAGCCCACAGCTGGAGAAGACCCAGTACTTC
>TRBV9|NA|TRBJ1-1|many
CASSGPSDTAFF
TGTGCCAGCAGCGGCCCGTCAGATACAGCTTTCTTT
>TRBV6-6|NA|TRBJ2-7|many
CASSYGTGSHEQYF
TGTGCCAGCAGTTACGGAACAGGGTCTCACGAGCAGTACTTC
>TRBV7-8|TRBD1|TRBJ1-1|many
CASSLTGVNTEAFF
TGTGCCAGCAGCCTGACAGGGGTGAACACTGAAGCTTTCTTT
>TRBV24-1|NA|TRBJ1-1|many
CATSADLNTEAFF
TGTGCCACCAGTGCCGATTTGAACACTGAAGCTTTCTTT
>TRBV6-2/TRBV6-3|TRBD2|TRBJ2-2|many
CASKRLLAGAGAGELFF
TGTGCCAGCAAGAGACTACTAGCGGGAGCGGGAGCCGGGGAGCTGTTTTTT
>TRBV6-5|NA|TRBJ1-5|many
CASSYGAGTQPQHF
TGTGCCAGCAGTTACGGTGCAGGGACTCAGCCCCAGCATTTT
>TRBV11-2|NA|TRBJ2-1|many
CASSLDRARGEQFF
TGTGCCAGCAGCTTAGACAGGGCCCGGGGTGAGCAGTTCTTC
>TRBV7-6|NA|TRBJ2-7|many
CASSLAPGDPYEQYF
TGTGCCAGCAGCTTAGCACCAGGGGACCCCTACGAGCAGTACTTC
>TRBV5-1|NA|TRBJ2-2|NA
CASSPNTGELFF
TGCGCCAGCAGCCCCAACACCGGGGAGCTGTTTTTT
>TRBV20-1|TRBD1|TRBJ1-5|many
CSARVPGQGNQPQHF
TGCAGTGCTAGAGTGCCGGGACAGGGTAATCAGCCCCAGCATTTT
>TRBV4-1|NA|TRBJ2-3|few
CASSHYFPGSHTDTQYF
TGCGCCAGCAGCCATTATTTTCCGGGGAGTCACACAGATACGCAGTATTTT
>TRBV7-9|TRBD2|TRBJ2-7|many
CASRYPGTRIRGQYF
TGTGCCAGCAGATACCCCGGGACTAGGATACGAGGGCAGTACTTC
>TRBV20-1|NA|TRBJ2-7|many
CSPQVGPRYEQYF
TGCAGTCCCCAGGTGGGACCCCGCTACGAGCAGTACTTC
>TRBV19|TRBD2|TRBJ2-7|many
CASSTSFGAGDGTEFSYEQYF
TGTGCCAGTAGTACCTCCTTCGGGGCGGGAGATGGTACCGAATTCTCCTACGAGCAGTACTTC
>TRBV5-4|TRBD1|TRBJ1-1|many
CASSETGLNTEAFF
TGTGCCAGCAGCGAGACAGGGTTGAACACTGAAGCTTTCTTT
>TRBV5-1|NA|TRBJ1-3|many
CASRDSLSSGNTIYF
TGCGCCAGCAGGGACAGCCTGAGCTCTGGAAACACCATATATTTT
>TRBV12-3/TRBV12-4|TRBD1|TRBJ1-2|many
CASSRGQANYGYTF
TGTGCCAGCAGCCGGGGACAGGCTAACTATGGCTACACCTTC
>TRBV27|NA|TRBJ2-3|NA
CASSPRTTASTDTQYF
TGTGCCAGCAGCCCTAGGACTACCGCGAGCACAGATACGCAGTATTTT
>TRBV15|NA|TRBJ1-3|many
CATSRGAQGNTIYF
TGTGCCACCAGCAGAGGGGCCCAGGGAAACACCATATATTTT
>TRBV7-2|TRBD1|TRBJ1-1|many
CASSTLGTALLNTEAFF
TGTGCCAGCAGCACACTAGGGACAGCCCTATTGAACACTGAAGCTTTCTTT
>TRBV2|TRBD2|TRBJ2-7|NA
CASSGLAGHEQYF
TGTGCCAGCAGTGGTCTAGCGGGCCACGAGCAGTACTTC
>TRBV27|TRBD1|TRBJ2-7|many
CASSLVVGQGGKSEQYF
TGTGCCAGCAGTTTAGTTGTGGGACAGGGGGGTAAAAGCGAGCAGTACTTC
>TRBV2|NA|TRBJ1-1|many
CASSRAENTEAFF
TGTGCCAGCAGTAGGGCAGAGAACACTGAAGCTTTCTTT
>TRBV11-2|NA|TRBJ1-4|many
CASSPAVGEKLFF
TGTGCCAGCAGCCCCGCTGTGGGGGAAAAACTGTTTTTT
>TRBV5-4|NA|TRBJ2-1|many
CASSQQLAGNNEQFF
TGTGCCAGCAGCCAACAGCTTGCCGGAAACAATGAGCAGTTCTTC
>TRBV6-1|NA|TRBJ1-1|many
CASSLQELMGTEAFF
TGTGCCAGCAGTCTCCAGGAACTTATGGGGACTGAAGCTTTCTTT